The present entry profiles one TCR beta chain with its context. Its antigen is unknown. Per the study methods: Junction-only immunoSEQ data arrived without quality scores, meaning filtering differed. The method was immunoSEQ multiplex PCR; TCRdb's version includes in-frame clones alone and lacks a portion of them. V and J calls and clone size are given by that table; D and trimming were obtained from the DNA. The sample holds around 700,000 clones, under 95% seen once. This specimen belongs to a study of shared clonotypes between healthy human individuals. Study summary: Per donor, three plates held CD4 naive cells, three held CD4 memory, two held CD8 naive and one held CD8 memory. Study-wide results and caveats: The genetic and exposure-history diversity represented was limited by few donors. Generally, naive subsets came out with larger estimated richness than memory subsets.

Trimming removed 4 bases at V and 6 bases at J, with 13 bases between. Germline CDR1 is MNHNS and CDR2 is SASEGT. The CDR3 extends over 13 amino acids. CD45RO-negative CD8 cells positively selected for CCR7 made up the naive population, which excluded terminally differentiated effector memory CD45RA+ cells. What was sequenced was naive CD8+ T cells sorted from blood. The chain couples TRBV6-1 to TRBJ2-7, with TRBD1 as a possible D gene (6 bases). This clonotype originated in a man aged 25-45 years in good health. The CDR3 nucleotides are TGTGCCAGCAGTGGGACAGAGAAACGCGAGCAGTACTTC. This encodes CASSGTEKREQYF.